The 15 T cell receptor beta chains presented below share a single source sample, sequenced in a study of beta chain features in type 1 diabetes. These receptors lack a known antigen. Sequencing targeted expressed TCRB transcripts, as all isolated RNA had been reverse transcribed. The assay was immunoSEQ multiplex PCR, and TCRdb's table has in-frame clones only and misses some. The data show around 690,000 clones, about an eighth seen once. Study observations and caveats: For Type 1 diabetes patients, all four CD4+ subsets carried TCRB CDR3s that were moderately but significantly shorter.

Material for sequencing was naive CD4+ T cells from blood. These receptors were obtained from a man aged 25 to 40 with type 1 diabetes.

This chain connects TRBV7-9 to TRBJ1-2, with 7 nucleotides matching TRBD1. J was trimmed by 0 bases and V by 7 bases; bases with no gene match: 8. Germline V CDR1 and CDR2: SEHNR, FQNEAQ (reference sequence). The CDR3 runs to 15 residues. In DNA form, the CDR3 reads TGTGCCAGCATTCTATTGACAGGGACTAACTATGGCTACACCTTC. This codes for CASILLTGTNYGYTF.

The chain couples TRBV29-1 to TRBJ1-2, with D uncertain. The germline gives CDR1 SQVTM, CDR2 ANQGSEA. The length of the CDR3 is 9 residues. Trimming cost V 3 bases and J 8 bases, with 4 bases left between them. As DNA, the CDR3 is TGCAGCGTTGATACAGGCTACACCTTC. It translates to CSVDTGYTF. The whole variable domain, remainder taken from reference TRBV29-1 and TRBJ1-2, is SAVISQKPSRDICQRGTSLTIQCQVDSQVTMMFWYRQQPGQSLTLIATANQGSEATYESGFVIDKFPISRPNLTFSTLTVSNMSPEDSSIYLCSVDTGYTFGSGTRLTVV.

The chain links TRBV5-6 to TRBJ1-2, with a possible D match to TRBD1 (5 bases). The CDR3 consists of 14 residues. Germline CDR1 is SGHDT and CDR2 is YYEEEE. V gave up 5 bases and J gave up 3 bases, with 14 bases separating them. The CDR3 here is CASSHRTSHYGYTF. The DNA for the CDR3 is TGTGCCAGCAGTCACCGGACAAGCCACTATGGCTACACCTTC.

This clone was seen a few times. J is TRBJ1-5 and V is TRBV5-6; D not resolved. The CDR3 is 14 amino acids. V was cut by 4 bases and J by 2 bases, with 10 bases left in between. CDR1 SGHDT and CDR2 YYEEEE come from the germline V gene. This CDR3 reads CASSPQRGNQPQHF. The CDR3 bases are TGTGCCAGCAGCCCCCAGAGGGGCAATCAGCCCCAGCATTTT.

This clone came up a few times. The genes are TRBV29-1 and TRBJ1-1; weak D call: TRBD1 (5 bases). The V end lost 5 bases, the J end lost 3 bases, and 13 bases lay between the germline ends. Germline V gene data show CDR1 as SQVTM and CDR2 as ANQGSEA. This CDR3 has 13 residues. CDR3 protein: CSVIRGEDTEAFF. CDR3 DNA sequence: TGCAGCGTTATACGGGGGGAGGACACTGAAGCTTTCTTT.

This clone was observed a few times. The chain uses TRBV2 and TRBJ1-5, with D perhaps matching TRBD1 (6 bases). The germline CDR1 and CDR2 sequences are SNHLY and FYNNEI. Trimming cost V 0 bases and J 6 bases, with 9 bases left between them. This CDR3 is 14 amino acids long. This chain's CDR3 is CASSEAGGSQPQHF. CDR3 DNA sequence: TGTGCCAGCAGTGAAGCAGGGGGATCTCAGCCCCAGCATTTT.

This clone has a handful of counts. The genes are TRBV29-1 and TRBJ1-1, with D maybe TRBD1 (5 bases). Germline assignment: CDR1 SQVTM and CDR2 ANQGSEA. V gave up 3 bases and J gave up 0 bases, with 8 bases separating them. CDR3 length: 13 residues. CDR3 DNA: TGCAGCGTTGACAGGGCCATGAACACTGAAGCTTTCTTT. It codes for CSVDRAMNTEAFF.

The rearrangement uses TRBV28 and TRBJ1-2; D is unresolved. The CDR3 is 14 residues long. Germline V gene data show CDR1 as MDHEN and CDR2 as SYDVKM. The V end was cut by 8 bases, the J end by 0 bases, with 13 bases between. CDR3 sequence: CASGTSQANYGYTF. Written as DNA, the CDR3 is TGTGCCAGCGGCACGTCCCAGGCTAACTATGGCTACACCTTC.

The V and J genes are TRBV7-2 and TRBJ2-5; 11 bases are a match to TRBD1. After removal of 3 bases from V and 4 bases from J, the junction contained 10 bases not matched to a gene. The CDR3 contains 17 residues. In germline, CDR1 is SGHTA, CDR2 FQGNSA. The CDR3 DNA is TGTGCCAGCAGCTTTGCCGGGACAGGGGGTAGCCTAGAGACCCAGTACTTC. Encoded protein: CASSFAGTGGSLETQYF.

The chain joins TRBV5-8 to TRBJ1-5; 8 bases are shared with TRBD1. The CDR3 length is 14 residues. In germline, CDR1 is SGHTS, CDR2 YDEGEE. Trimming removed 1 base from V and 11 bases from J; junction bases left unmatched: 8. CDR3 nucleotide sequence: TGTGCCAGCAGCTTGCCAGGGGGCGACCCTTCCCAGCATTTT. It is translated as CASSLPGGDPSQHF.

This chain joins TRBV25-1 and TRBJ2-6, with 9 bases aligning to TRBD1. Germline V gene sequence: CDR1 MGHDK, CDR2 SYGVNS. The CDR3 sequence is 15 residues long. The ends lost 4 bases at V and 2 bases at J; junction bases unmatched: 0. CDR3 sequence reads: CASSGDRAGANVLTF. For the CDR3, the DNA is TGTGCCAGCAGTGGGGACAGGGCTGGGGCCAACGTCCTGACTTTC. Full variable domain (outside the CDR3, taken from reference TRBV25-1 and TRBJ2-6): EADIYQTPRYLVIGTGKKITLECSQTMGHDKMYWYQQDPGMELHLIHYSYGVNSTEKGDLSSESTVSRIRTEHFPLTLESARPSHTSQYLCASSGDRAGANVLTFGAGSRLTVL.

The chain joins TRBV29-1 to TRBJ2-6; no reliable D call. Between the trimmed V and J ends, which lost 3 bases and 2 bases, there was a span of 8 bases. The CDR3 contains 14 residues. Germline V gene data show CDR1 as SQVTM and CDR2 as ANQGSEA. CDR3 DNA: TGCAGCGTTGAGTTGGAGCCTGGGGCCAACGTCCTGACTTTC. This encodes CSVELEPGANVLTF.

Written as DNA, the CDR3 is TGTGCCAGCAGCGTAGAGGGGGAGAATCAGCCCCAGCATTTT. This sequence encodes CASSVEGENQPQHF. The V gene is TRBV9, the J gene TRBJ1-5; maybe TRBD1 (6 bases). Germline V CDR1 and CDR2: SGDLS, YYNGEE. The CDR3 is 14 residues long. V lost 0 bases to trimming and J lost 4 bases, with 8 bases between them. Full variable domain (remainder filled in from reference TRBV9 and TRBJ1-5): DSGVTQTPKHLITATGQRVTLRCSPRSGDLSVYWYQQSLDQGLQFLIQYYNGEERAKGNILERFSAQQFPDLHSELNLSSLELGDSALYFCASSVEGENQPQHFGDGTRLSIL.

The V and J genes are TRBV14 and TRBJ2-5, with unresolved D. The V and J ends lost 0 bases and 5 bases respectively, with 16 bases between them. The germline V gene has CDR1 SGHDN and CDR2 FVKESK. CDR3 length: 16 amino acids. CDR3 nucleotides: TGTGCCAGCAGCCAAGAAAACAGCCCAGGTCGGGAGACCCAGTACTTC. Translating it yields CASSQENSPGRETQYF.

The chain has TRBV5-1 and TRBJ2-3; possible D gene TRBD1, 6 bases. Trimming cost V 3 bases and J 2 bases, with 13 bases left between them. From germline, CDR1 is SGHRS and CDR2 YFSETQ. The length of the CDR3 is 15 residues. CDR3 region: CASSSSGDPTDTQYF. The CDR3 DNA sequence: TGCGCCAGCAGCTCGTCAGGGGATCCCACAGATACGCAGTATTTT.